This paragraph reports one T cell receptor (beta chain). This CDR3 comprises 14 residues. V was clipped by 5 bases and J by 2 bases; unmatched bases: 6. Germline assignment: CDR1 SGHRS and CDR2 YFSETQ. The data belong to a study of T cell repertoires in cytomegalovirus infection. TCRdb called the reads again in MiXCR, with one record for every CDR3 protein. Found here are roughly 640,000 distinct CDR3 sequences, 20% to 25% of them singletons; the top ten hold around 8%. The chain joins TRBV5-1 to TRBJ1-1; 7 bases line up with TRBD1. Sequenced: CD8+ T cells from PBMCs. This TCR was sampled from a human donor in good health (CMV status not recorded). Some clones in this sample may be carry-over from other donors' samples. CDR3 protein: CASSLGTDNTEAFF. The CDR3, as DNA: TGCGCCAGCAGTCTCGGGACAGATAACACTGAAGCTTTCTTT.